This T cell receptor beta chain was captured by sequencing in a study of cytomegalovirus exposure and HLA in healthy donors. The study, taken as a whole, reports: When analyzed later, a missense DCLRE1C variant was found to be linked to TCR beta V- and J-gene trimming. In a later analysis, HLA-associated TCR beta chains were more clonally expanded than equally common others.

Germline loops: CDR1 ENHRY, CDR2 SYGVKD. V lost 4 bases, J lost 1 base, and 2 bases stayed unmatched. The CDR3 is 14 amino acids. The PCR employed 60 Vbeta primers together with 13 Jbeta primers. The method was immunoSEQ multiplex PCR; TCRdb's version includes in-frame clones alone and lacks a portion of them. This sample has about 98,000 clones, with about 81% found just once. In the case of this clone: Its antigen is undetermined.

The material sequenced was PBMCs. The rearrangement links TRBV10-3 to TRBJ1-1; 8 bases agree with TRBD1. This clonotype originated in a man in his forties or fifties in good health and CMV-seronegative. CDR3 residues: CAISADRGNTEAFF. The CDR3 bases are TGTGCCATCAGTGCCGACAGGGGGAACACTGAAGCTTTCTTT.